The clone carrying this T cell receptor (beta chain) came up many times. This specimen comes from a study of T cells in Graves' hyperthyroidism and ophthalmopathy. As for the study in general: Peripheral blood specimens were obtained at initial diagnosis, prior to any treatment.

Amplified TCR beta CDR3 regions came from RNA transcripts. TCR CDR3 regions were first amplified by RT-PCR with HTBI primers. TCRdb fed the multiplex PCR reads into MiXCR, producing one record per CDR3 protein. The data hold under 350,000 distinct CDR3 sequences, with 13% observed a single time. Germline CDR1 is SNHLY and CDR2 is FYNNEI. The V and J ends lost 6 bases and 2 bases respectively, with 20 bases between them. The CDR3 consists of 16 residues. J is TRBJ2-7 and V is TRBV2; the D is unclear. This TCR came from a woman in her 30s with Graves' hyperthyroidism that later progressed to Graves' ophthalmopathy. Source material: blood. This CDR3 is CASSELGSSWAYEQYF. The CDR3, as DNA: TGTGCCAGCAGCGAACTTGGATCGTCTTGGGCCTACGAGCAGTACTTC. The complete variable domain, with remaining parts taken from reference TRBV2 and TRBJ2-7, reads EPEVTQTPSHQVTQMGQEVILRCVPISNHLYFYWYRQILGQKVEFLVSFYNNEISEKSEIFDDQFSVERPDGSNFTLKIRSTKLEDSAMYFCASSELGSSWAYEQYFGPGTRLTVT.